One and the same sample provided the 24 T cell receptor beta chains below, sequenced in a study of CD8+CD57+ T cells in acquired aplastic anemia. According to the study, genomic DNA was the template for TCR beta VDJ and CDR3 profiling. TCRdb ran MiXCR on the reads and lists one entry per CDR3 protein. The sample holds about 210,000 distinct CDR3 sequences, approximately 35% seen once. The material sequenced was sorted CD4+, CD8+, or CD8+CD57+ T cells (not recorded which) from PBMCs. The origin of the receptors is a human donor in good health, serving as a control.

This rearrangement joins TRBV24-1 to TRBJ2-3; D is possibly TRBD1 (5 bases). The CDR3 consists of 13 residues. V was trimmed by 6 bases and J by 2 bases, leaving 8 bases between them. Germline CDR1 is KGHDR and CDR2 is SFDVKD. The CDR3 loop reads CATSPGFTDTQYF. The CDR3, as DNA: TGTGCCACCAGTCCAGGGTTCACAGATACGCAGTATTTT.

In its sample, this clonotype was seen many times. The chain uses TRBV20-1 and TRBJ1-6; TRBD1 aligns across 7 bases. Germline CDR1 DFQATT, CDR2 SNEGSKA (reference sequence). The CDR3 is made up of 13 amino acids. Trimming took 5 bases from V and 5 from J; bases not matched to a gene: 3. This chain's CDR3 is CSAGQVDNSPLHF. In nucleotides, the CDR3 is TGCAGTGCTGGACAGGTCGATAATTCACCCCTCCACTTT.

This CDR3 is CASSYPARTALYQETQYF. The CDR3, as DNA: TGTGCCAGCAGTTACCCGGCACGGACAGCGCTATACCAAGAGACCCAGTACTTC. This chain links TRBV6-2 or TRBV6-3 with TRBJ2-5; a weak D match, TRBD1 (6 bases). This CDR3 spans 18 amino acids. From germline, CDR1 is MNHEY and CDR2 SVGEGT. The ends were cut back, 2 bases at V and 0 bases at J, with 19 bases in the middle.

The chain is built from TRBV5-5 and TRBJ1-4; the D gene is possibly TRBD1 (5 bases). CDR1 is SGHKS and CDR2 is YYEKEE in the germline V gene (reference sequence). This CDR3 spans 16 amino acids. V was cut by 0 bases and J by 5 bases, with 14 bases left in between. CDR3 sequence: CASSLGPRQTNEKLFF. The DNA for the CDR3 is TGTGCCAGCAGCTTGGGTCCGCGACAGACAAATGAAAAACTGTTTTTT. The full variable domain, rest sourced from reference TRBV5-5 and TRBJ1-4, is DAGVTQSPTHLIKTRGQQVTLRCSPISGHKSVSWYQQVLGQGPQFIFQYYEKEERGRGNFPDRFSARQFPNYSSELNVNALLLGDSALYLCASSLGPRQTNEKLFFGSGTQLSVL.

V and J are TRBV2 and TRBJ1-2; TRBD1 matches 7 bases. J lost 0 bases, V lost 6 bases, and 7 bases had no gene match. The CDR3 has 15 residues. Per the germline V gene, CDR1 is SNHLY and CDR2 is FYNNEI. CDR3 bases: TGTGCCAGCAGGACAGGGAGAGTCACTAACTATGGCTACACCTTC. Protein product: CASRTGRVTNYGYTF.

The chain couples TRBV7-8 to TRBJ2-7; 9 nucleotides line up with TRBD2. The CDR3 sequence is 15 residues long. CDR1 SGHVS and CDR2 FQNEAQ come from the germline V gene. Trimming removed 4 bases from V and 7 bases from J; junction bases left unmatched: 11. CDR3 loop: CASSSVAGEWNEQYF. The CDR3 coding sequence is TGTGCCAGCAGCTCGGTAGCGGGAGAATGGAATGAGCAGTACTTC.

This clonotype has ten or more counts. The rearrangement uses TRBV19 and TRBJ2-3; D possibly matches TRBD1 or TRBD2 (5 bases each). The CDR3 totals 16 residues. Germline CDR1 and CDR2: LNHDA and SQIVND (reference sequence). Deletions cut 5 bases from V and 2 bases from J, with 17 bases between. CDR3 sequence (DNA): TGTGCCAGTAGTCCAACCGGGACGCTCGTCACAGATACGCAGTATTTT. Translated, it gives CASSPTGTLVTDTQYF.

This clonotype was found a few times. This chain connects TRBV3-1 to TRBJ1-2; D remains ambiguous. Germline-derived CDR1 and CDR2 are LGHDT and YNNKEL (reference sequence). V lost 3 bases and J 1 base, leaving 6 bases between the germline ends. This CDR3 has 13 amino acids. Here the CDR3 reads CASSQRLNYGYTF. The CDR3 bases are TGTGCCAGCAGCCAGAGGCTTAACTATGGCTACACCTTC.

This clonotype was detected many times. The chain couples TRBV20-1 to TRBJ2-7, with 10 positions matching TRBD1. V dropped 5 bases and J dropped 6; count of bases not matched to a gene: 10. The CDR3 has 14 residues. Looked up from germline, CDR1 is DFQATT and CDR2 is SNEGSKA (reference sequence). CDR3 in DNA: TGCAGTGCTTCGAGCCGGGACAGGGGTTTCGAGCAGTACTTC. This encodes CSASSRDRGFEQYF.

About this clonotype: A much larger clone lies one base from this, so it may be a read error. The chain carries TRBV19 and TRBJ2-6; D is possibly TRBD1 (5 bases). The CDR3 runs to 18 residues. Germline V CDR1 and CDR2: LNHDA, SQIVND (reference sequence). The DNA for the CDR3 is TGTGCCAGTAGTCAGGCAGGGCGGTTTAATTCTGGGGCCGACGTCCTGACTTTC. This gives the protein CASSQAGRFNSGADVLTF.

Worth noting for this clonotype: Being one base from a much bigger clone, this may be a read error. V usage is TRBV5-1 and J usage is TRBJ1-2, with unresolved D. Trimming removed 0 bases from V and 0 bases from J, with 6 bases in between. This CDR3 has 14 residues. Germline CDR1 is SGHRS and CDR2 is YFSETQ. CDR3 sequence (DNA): TGCGCCAGCAGCTTGGCAAGTACTAACTATGGCTACACCTTC. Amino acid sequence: CASSLASTNYGYTF.

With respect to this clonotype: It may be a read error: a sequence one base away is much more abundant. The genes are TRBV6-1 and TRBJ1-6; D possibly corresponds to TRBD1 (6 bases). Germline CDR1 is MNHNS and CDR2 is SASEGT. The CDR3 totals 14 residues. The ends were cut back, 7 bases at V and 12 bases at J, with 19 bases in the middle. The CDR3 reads CASTRGGRSLPLHF. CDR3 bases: TGTGCCAGCACGAGGGGGGGAAGGTCTTTACCCCTCCACTTT.

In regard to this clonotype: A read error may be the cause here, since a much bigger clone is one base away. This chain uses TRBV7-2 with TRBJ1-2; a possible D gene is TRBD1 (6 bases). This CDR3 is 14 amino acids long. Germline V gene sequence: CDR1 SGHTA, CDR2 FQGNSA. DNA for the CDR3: TGTGCCAGCAGCTTAGTGGAGGGGACACGTGGCCACACCTTC. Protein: CASSLVEGTRGHTF.

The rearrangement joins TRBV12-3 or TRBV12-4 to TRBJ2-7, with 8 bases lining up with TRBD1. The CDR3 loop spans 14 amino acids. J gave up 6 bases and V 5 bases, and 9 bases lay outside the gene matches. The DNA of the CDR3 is TGTGCCAGCAGTCCGACAGGGGAACAGGGCGAGCAGTACTTC. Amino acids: CASSPTGEQGEQYF.

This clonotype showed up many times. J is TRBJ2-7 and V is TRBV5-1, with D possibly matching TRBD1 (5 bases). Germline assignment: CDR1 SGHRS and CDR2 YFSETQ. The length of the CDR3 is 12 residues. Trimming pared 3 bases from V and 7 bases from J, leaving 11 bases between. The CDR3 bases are TGCGCCAGCAGCTGGGGCAGCCAGGAGCAGTACTTC. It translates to CASSWGSQEQYF. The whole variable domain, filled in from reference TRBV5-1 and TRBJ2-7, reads KAGVTQTPRYLIKTRGQQVTLSCSPISGHRSVSWYQQTPGQGLQFLFEYFSETQRNKGNFPGRFSGRQFSNSRSEMNVSTLELGDSALYLCASSWGSQEQYFGPGTRLTVT.

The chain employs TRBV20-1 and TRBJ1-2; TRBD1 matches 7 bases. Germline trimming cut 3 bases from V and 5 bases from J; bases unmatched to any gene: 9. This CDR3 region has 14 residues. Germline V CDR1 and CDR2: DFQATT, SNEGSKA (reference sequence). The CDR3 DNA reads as TGCAGTGCTAGGCCGCCGGGACAGACATATGGCTACACCTTC. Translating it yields CSARPPGQTYGYTF.

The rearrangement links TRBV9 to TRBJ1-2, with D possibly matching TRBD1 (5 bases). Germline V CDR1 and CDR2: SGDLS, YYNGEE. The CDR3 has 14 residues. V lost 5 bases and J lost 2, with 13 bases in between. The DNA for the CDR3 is TGTGCCAGCAGTTACCAGGGATTCAACTATGGCTACACCTTC. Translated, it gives CASSYQGFNYGYTF.

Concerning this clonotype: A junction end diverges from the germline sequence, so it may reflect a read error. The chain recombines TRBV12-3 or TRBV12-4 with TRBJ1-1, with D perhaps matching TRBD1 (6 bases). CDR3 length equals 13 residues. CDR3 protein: CVSSLDGGLRAFF. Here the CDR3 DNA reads TGTGTCAGCAGTTTAGACGGGGGGCTAAGAGCTTTCTTT.

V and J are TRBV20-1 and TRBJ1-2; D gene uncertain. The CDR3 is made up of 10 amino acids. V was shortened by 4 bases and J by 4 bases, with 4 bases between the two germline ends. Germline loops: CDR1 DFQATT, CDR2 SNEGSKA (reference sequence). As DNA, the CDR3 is TGCAGTGCTAAATCCTATGGCTACACCTTC. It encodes CSAKSYGYTF.

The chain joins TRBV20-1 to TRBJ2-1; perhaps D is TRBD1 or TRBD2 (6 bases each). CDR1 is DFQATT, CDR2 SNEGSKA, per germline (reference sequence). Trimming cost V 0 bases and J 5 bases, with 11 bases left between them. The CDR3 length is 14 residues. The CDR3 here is CSAREEGGHNEQFF. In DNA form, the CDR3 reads TGCAGTGCTAGAGAGGAGGGGGGCCACAATGAGCAGTTCTTC.

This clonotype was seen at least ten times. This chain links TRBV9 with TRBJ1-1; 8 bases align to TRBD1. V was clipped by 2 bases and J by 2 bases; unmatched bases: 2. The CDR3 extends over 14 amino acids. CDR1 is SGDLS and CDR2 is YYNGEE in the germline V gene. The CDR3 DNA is TGTGCCAGCAGCGTCGGACAGGGTAACACTGAAGCTTTCTTT. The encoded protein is CASSVGQGNTEAFF.

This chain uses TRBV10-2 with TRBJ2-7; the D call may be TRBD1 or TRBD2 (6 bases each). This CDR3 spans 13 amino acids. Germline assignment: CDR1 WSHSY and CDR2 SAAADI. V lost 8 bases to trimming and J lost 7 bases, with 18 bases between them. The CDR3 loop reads CASGSGAGGEQYF. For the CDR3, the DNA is TGCGCCAGCGGTTCGGGGGCGGGTGGTGAGCAGTACTTC.

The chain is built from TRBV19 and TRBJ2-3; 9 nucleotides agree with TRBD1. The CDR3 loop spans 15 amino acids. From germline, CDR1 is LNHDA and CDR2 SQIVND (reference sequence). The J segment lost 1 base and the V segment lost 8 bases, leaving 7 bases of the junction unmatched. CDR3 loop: CASATGGSGTDTQYF. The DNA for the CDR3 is TGTGCCAGTGCCACAGGGGGCTCGGGCACAGATACGCAGTATTTT.

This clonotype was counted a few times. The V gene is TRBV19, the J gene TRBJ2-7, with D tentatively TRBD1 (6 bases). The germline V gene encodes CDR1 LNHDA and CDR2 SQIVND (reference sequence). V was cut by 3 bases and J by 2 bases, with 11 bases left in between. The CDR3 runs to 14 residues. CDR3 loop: CASSMVTGTYEQYF. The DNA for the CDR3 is TGTGCCAGTAGTATGGTGACAGGAACCTACGAGCAGTACTTC.